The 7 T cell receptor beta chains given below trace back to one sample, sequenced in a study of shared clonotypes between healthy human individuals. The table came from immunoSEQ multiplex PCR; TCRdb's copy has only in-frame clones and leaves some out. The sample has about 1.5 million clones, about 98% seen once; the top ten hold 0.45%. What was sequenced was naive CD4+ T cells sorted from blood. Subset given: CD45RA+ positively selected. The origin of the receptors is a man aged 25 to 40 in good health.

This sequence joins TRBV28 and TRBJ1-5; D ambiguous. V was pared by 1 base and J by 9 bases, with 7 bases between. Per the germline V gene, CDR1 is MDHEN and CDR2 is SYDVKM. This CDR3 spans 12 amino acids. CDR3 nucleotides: TGTGCCAGCAGTTTATACCAGAGGCCCCAGCATTTT. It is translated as CASSLYQRPQHF.

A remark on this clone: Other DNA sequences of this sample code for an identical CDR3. The CDR3: CASSRDSNYGYTF. The CDR3 DNA reads as TGTGCCAGCAGCCGAGACAGTAACTATGGCTACACCTTC. The chain recombines TRBV6-1 with TRBJ1-2, with D possibly matching TRBD1 (5 bases). Germline V gene sequence: CDR1 MNHNS, CDR2 SASEGT. The V end lost 6 bases, the J end lost 1 base, and 9 bases lay between the germline ends. The CDR3 is made up of 13 amino acids.

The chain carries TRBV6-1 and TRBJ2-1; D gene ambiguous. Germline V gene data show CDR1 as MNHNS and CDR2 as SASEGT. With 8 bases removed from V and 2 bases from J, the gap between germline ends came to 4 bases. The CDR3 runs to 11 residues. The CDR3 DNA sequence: TGTGCCAGCTCTACCTACAATGAGCAGTTCTTC. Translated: CASSTYNEQFF.

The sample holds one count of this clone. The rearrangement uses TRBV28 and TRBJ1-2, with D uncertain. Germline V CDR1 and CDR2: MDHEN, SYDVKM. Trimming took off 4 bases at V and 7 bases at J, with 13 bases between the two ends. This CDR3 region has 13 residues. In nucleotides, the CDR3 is TGTGCCAGCAGTTCCCAACCCCTTATTGGCTACACCTTC. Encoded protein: CASSSQPLIGYTF.

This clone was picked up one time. Here the CDR3 DNA reads TGTGCCAGCAGTTTAGGGATAGCGGGGGGGTACGAGCAGTACTTC. Encoded protein: CASSLGIAGGYEQYF. This rearrangement joins TRBV28 to TRBJ2-7; 11 bases are shared with TRBD2. The CDR3 totals 15 residues. V shed 2 bases and J 4 bases; nucleotides not matched to a gene: 4. Per the germline V gene, CDR1 is MDHEN and CDR2 is SYDVKM.

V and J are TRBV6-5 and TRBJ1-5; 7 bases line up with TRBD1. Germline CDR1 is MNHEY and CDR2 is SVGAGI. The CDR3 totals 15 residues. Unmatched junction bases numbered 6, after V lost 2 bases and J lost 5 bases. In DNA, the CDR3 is TGTGCCAGCAGTTACGCGACAGGGAGGGATCAGCCCCAGCATTTT. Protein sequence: CASSYATGRDQPQHF.

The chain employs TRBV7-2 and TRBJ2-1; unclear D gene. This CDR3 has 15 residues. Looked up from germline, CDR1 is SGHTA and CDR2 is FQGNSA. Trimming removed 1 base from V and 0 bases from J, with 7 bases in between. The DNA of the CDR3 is TGTGCCAGCAGCTTAGGGTCAGCCTCCTACAATGAGCAGTTCTTC. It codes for CASSLGSASYNEQFF.